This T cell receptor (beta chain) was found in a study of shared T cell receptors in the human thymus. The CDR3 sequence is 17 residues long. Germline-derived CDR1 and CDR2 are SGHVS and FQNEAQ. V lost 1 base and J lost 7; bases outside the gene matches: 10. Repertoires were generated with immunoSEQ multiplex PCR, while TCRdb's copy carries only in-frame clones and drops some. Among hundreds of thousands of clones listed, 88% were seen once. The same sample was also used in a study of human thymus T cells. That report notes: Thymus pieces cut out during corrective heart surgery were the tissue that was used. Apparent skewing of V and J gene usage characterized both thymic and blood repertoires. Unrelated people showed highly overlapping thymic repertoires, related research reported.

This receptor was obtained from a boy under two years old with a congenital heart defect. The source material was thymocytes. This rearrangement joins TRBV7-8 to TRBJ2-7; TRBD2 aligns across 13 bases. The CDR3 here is CASSLDQTSGRSGEQYF. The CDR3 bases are TGTGCCAGCAGCTTAGACCAGACTAGCGGGAGGAGTGGGGAGCAGTACTTC.